What follows are 28 T cell receptor beta chains derived from one specimen sequenced in a study of T cells in Graves' hyperthyroidism and ophthalmopathy. Amplification yielded TCR beta CDR3 regions, with RNA transcripts as the source. RT-PCR in the first round (using the HTBI primer set) targeted the TCR CDR3. TCRdb passed the multiplex PCR reads through MiXCR, listing each CDR3 protein once. The sample contains fewer than 750,000 distinct CDR3 sequences, roughly 15% of which appear only once. The sample comprised blood. Every receptor here comes from a woman in her fifties or sixties with Graves' ophthalmopathy.

There are many counts of this clonotype. The rearrangement links TRBV7-2 to TRBJ1-5; D perhaps matches TRBD1 (6 bases). The V end lost 4 bases, the J end lost 7 bases, and 17 bases lay between the germline ends. Germline assignment: CDR1 SGHTA and CDR2 FQGNSA. The length of the CDR3 is 15 residues. The CDR3 here is CASSSEGGVGQPQHF. The CDR3, as DNA: TGTGCCAGCAGCTCCGAGGGGGGAGTAGGACAGCCCCAGCATTTT.

This clonotype was detected ten times or more. CDR3 in DNA: TGTGCCAGCAGTTTAGGGAAACTAGCGGGAGTGAGCAATGAGCAGTTCTTC. Translated, it gives CASSLGKLAGVSNEQFF. The rearrangement uses TRBV12-3 or TRBV12-4 and TRBJ2-1; 11 bases are shared with TRBD2. V was clipped by 1 base and J by 6 bases; unmatched bases: 8. The CDR3 covers 17 residues.

The chain couples TRBV4-1 to TRBJ2-2, with no clear D. V was shortened by 2 bases and J by 0 bases, with 7 bases between the two germline ends. Germline V CDR1 and CDR2: MGHRA, YSYEKL. This CDR3 comprises 15 residues. The CDR3 protein is CASSQSRSNTGELFF. As DNA, the CDR3 is TGCGCCAGCAGCCAATCCCGATCGAACACCGGGGAGCTGTTTTTT.

This rearrangement joins TRBV6-1 to TRBJ1-1; no clear D gene. CDR1 and CDR2 from the germline V gene are MNHNS and SASEGT. The length of the CDR3 is 13 residues. Trimming cost V 6 bases and J 1 base, with 9 bases left between them. CDR3: CASRDGQNTEAFF. CDR3 in DNA: TGTGCCAGCAGAGACGGGCAGAACACTGAAGCTTTCTTT.

This chain connects TRBV29-1 to TRBJ1-2, with a weak D call TRBD1 (6 bases). The V and J ends lost 6 bases and 3 bases respectively, with 17 bases between them. Germline CDR1 reads SQVTM; CDR2 reads ANQGSEA. The length of the CDR3 is 14 residues. CDR3 sequence: CSVSRDIRDYGYTF. The CDR3, as DNA: TGCAGCGTCTCCCGGGACATACGCGACTATGGCTACACCTTC.

This clonotype has a count of ten or more. The gene calls are TRBV7-9 and TRBJ2-1, with D possibly matching TRBD2 (5 bases). The V end was cut by 2 bases, the J end by 8 bases, with 10 bases between. This CDR3 spans 13 amino acids. Germline V lookup: CDR1 SEHNR, CDR2 FQNEAQ (reference sequence). The CDR3 here is CASSLSLAYEQFF. The CDR3 nucleotides are TGTGCCAGCAGCTTAAGCCTAGCCTATGAGCAGTTCTTC.

The sample holds a few counts of this clonotype. The J gene is TRBJ2-7, the V gene TRBV7-9; 15 positions match TRBD2. CDR1 and CDR2 (germline): SEHNR, FQNEAQ (reference sequence). With 1 base clipped from V and 1 base from J, the junction kept 2 bases outside the gene matches. CDR3 size: 17 residues. The CDR3 DNA reads TGTGCCAGCAGCTTAGGTGGGACTAGCGGGAGGTCCTACGAGCAGTACTTC. Translation gives CASSLGGTSGRSYEQYF.

This clonotype was observed a few times. The rearrangement links TRBV20-1 to TRBJ2-4, with 11 bases matching TRBD1. CDR1 is DFQATT, CDR2 SNEGSKA, per germline (reference sequence). This CDR3 spans 13 amino acids. V dropped 3 bases and J dropped 7; count of bases not matched to a gene: 2. As DNA, the CDR3 is TGCAGTGCTAGGGGGACAGGGGGGAACATTCAGTACTTC. Residues: CSARGTGGNIQYF.

V and J are TRBV6-2 or TRBV6-3 and TRBJ1-5, with D perhaps matching TRBD1 (5 bases). The length of the CDR3 is 16 residues. CDR1 is MNHEY and CDR2 is SVGEGT in the germline V gene. Trimming stripped 5 bases from V and 1 base from J, with 15 bases between. The CDR3 sequence: CASSAGTLLSNQPQHF. CDR3 coding DNA: TGTGCCAGCAGTGCCGGGACCCTCTTGAGCAATCAGCCCCAGCATTTT.

This clonotype was observed a few times. V and J are TRBV3-1 and TRBJ1-6, with D possibly being TRBD1 (5 bases). Germline-derived CDR1 and CDR2 are LGHDT and YNNKEL (reference sequence). Trimming cost V 4 bases and J 1 base, with 14 bases left between them. The CDR3 loop spans 17 amino acids. The CDR3 coding sequence is TGTGCCAGCAGCCCGTTAGGAGAGGGGTCCTATAATTCACCCCTCCACTTT. Its translation is CASSPLGEGSYNSPLHF. The full variable domain, in which reference TRBV3-1 and TRBJ1-6 provide the parts outside the CDR3, is DTAVSQTPKYLVTQMGNDKSIKCEQNLGHDTMYWYKQDSKKFLKIMFSYNNKELIINETVPNRFSPKSPDKAHLNLHINSLELGDSAVYFCASSPLGEGSYNSPLHFGNGTRLTVT.

The chain couples TRBV5-4 to TRBJ2-1, with TRBD2 identical over 10 bases. This CDR3 spans 17 amino acids. V was clipped by 4 bases and J by 2 bases; unmatched bases: 9. Germline V gene lookup returns CDR1 SGHNT and CDR2 YYREEE (reference sequence). CDR3 loop: CASSPGGTSETYNEQFF. The DNA for the CDR3 is TGTGCCAGCAGCCCGGGCGGGACTAGCGAAACCTACAATGAGCAGTTCTTC.

This clonotype was detected ten times or more. The chain carries TRBV20-1 and TRBJ2-7; D is possibly TRBD1 or TRBD2 (5 bases each). Trimming took off 3 bases at V and 6 bases at J, with 15 bases between the two ends. This CDR3 region has 13 residues. Germline values: CDR1 DFQATT, CDR2 SNEGSKA (reference sequence). CDR3 in DNA: TGCAGTGCTAGTATGCAGGGAGAGGGCGAGCAGTACTTC. Translating it yields CSASMQGEGEQYF.

This clonotype was counted only a few times. The chain has TRBV7-6 and TRBJ2-1; 9 positions match TRBD1. Germline lookup yields CDR1 SGHVS and CDR2 FNYEAQ. V lost 5 bases, J lost 0 bases, and 11 bases stayed unmatched. CDR3 length equals 18 residues. CDR3 loop: CASSPSTGGIYSYNEQFF. The CDR3 DNA reads TGTGCCAGCAGCCCATCGACAGGGGGTATTTACTCCTACAATGAGCAGTTCTTC.

This clonotype was counted ten times or more. The chain is built from TRBV27 and TRBJ2-5; the D is unclear. Germline-derived CDR1 and CDR2 are MNHEY and SMNVEV (reference sequence). This CDR3 contains 13 residues. V was trimmed by 5 bases and J by 5 bases, leaving 12 bases between them. As DNA, the CDR3 is TGTGCCAGCAGTCCCAGGTTTTCGGAGACCCAGTACTTC. It translates to CASSPRFSETQYF.

This chain links TRBV20-1 with TRBJ1-5, with D possibly being TRBD1 (5 bases). The V end lost 5 bases, the J end lost 0 bases, and 8 bases lay between the germline ends. Germline-derived CDR1 and CDR2 are DFQATT and SNEGSKA (reference sequence). The CDR3 is 13 amino acids. The CDR3, as DNA: TGCAGTGCTTATCAGGGTAGCAATCAGCCCCAGCATTTT. This codes for CSAYQGSNQPQHF.

This clonotype has just a few counts. V is TRBV19 and J is TRBJ2-2, with D possibly TRBD1 on 5 matching bases. Between the trimmed V and J ends, which lost 3 bases and 3 bases, there was a span of 11 bases. Germline V gene data show CDR1 as LNHDA and CDR2 as SQIVND (reference sequence). This CDR3 spans 15 amino acids. In nucleotides, the CDR3 is TGTGCCAGTAGTATCAGGGTGGTGGACACCGGGGAGCTGTTTTTT. Translation: CASSIRVVDTGELFF.

A note on this clonotype: This may be a read error: a much more frequent sequence differs by one nucleotide. V and J are TRBV5-1 and TRBJ2-7; 16 bases align to TRBD2. V lost 3 bases, J lost 4 bases, and 16 bases stayed unmatched. CDR3 length: 20 amino acids. CDR1 is SGHRS and CDR2 is YFSETQ in the germline V gene. This chain's CDR3 is CASSSDRGTSGGAGRYEQYF. The CDR3, as DNA: TGCGCCAGCAGCTCGGACAGGGGGACTAGCGGGGGGGCCGGAAGATACGAGCAGTACTTC.

Many counts were recorded for this clonotype. The J gene is TRBJ2-1, the V gene TRBV5-1; D might be TRBD2 (5 bases). The CDR3 is made up of 16 amino acids. The V end lost 0 bases, the J end lost 3 bases, and 13 bases lay between the germline ends. Germline lookup yields CDR1 SGHRS and CDR2 YFSETQ. The CDR3 loop reads CASSLADGLLYNEQFF. CDR3 nucleotides: TGCGCCAGCAGCTTGGCGGATGGACTTCTCTACAATGAGCAGTTCTTC. Full variable domain (outside the CDR3, taken from reference TRBV5-1 and TRBJ2-1): KAGVTQTPRYLIKTRGQQVTLSCSPISGHRSVSWYQQTPGQGLQFLFEYFSETQRNKGNFPGRFSGRQFSNSRSEMNVSTLELGDSALYLCASSLADGLLYNEQFFGPGTRLTVL.

This clonotype was recorded at least ten times. The chain uses TRBV28 and TRBJ1-5, with TRBD1 matching over 7 bases. V trimming: 5 bases; J trimming: 5 bases; junction bases outside the gene matches: 6. CDR3 size: 14 residues. Germline lookup yields CDR1 MDHEN and CDR2 SYDVKM. The CDR3 DNA is TGTGCCAGCAGTCGAGACAGGGTTGATCAGCCCCAGCATTTT. It specifies CASSRDRVDQPQHF.

The table lists this clonotype with a few counts. This sequence joins TRBV4-1 and TRBJ2-5, with TRBD2 as a possible D gene (5 bases). Germline V gene data show CDR1 as MGHRA and CDR2 as YSYEKL. The CDR3 is 13 amino acids. V was clipped by 1 base and J by 8 bases, with 11 bases between them. The CDR3 coding sequence is TGCGCCAGCAGCCAAGTTTCTCCGGGAACCCAGTACTTC. Its protein is CASSQVSPGTQYF.

Ten or more counts support this clonotype. This rearrangement joins TRBV7-8 to TRBJ1-5; 8 positions agree with TRBD1. The trim removed 1 base at V and 1 base at J, leaving 3 bases unmatched. This CDR3 comprises 16 residues. The germline V gene encodes CDR1 SGHVS and CDR2 FQNEAQ. This CDR3 reads CASSLDGQGSNQPQHF. As DNA, the CDR3 is TGTGCCAGCAGCTTAGACGGACAGGGAAGCAATCAGCCCCAGCATTTT.

This clonotype has a count of ten or more. The chain links TRBV6-1 to TRBJ2-5; D is possibly TRBD2 (5 bases). The germline CDR1 and CDR2 sequences are MNHNS and SASEGT. V gave up 5 bases and J gave up 5 bases, with 12 bases separating them. There are 13 residues in the CDR3. Here the CDR3 reads CASSPQVAETQYF. The CDR3 region has the DNA TGTGCCAGCAGTCCTCAGGTAGCGGAGACCCAGTACTTC.

This clonotype has a count of ten or more. The gene calls are TRBV7-3 and TRBJ2-2; 10 bases are a match to TRBD2. This CDR3 comprises 17 residues. The germline gives CDR1 SGHTA, CDR2 FQGTGA. V gave up 4 bases and J gave up 7 bases; unmatched junction bases: 12. DNA of the CDR3: TGTGCCAGCAGCTCCCTGAGAGCGGGAGGGTCAATCGGGGAGCTGTTTTTT. Residues: CASSSLRAGGSIGELFF.

This clonotype was seen repeatedly, ten times or more. The chain employs TRBV5-1 and TRBJ2-1; D uncertain. Germline assignment: CDR1 SGHRS and CDR2 YFSETQ. V shed 4 bases and J shed 4 bases, with 18 bases lying between them. There are 16 residues in the CDR3. CDR3: CASSAQSGPVYNEQFF. The CDR3 DNA reads as TGCGCCAGCAGCGCTCAGTCAGGACCTGTATACAATGAGCAGTTCTTC.

This clonotype came up many times. This chain uses TRBV5-1 with TRBJ2-7; TRBD1 aligns across 7 bases. The CDR3 loop spans 14 amino acids. The V gene end was trimmed by 4 bases and the J gene end by 3 bases; junction bases not matched to a gene: 7. The germline V gene has CDR1 SGHRS and CDR2 YFSETQ. The chain's CDR3 is CASSLRDSNYEQYF. DNA for the CDR3: TGCGCCAGCAGCCTCCGGGACAGTAACTACGAGCAGTACTTC.

This sequence joins TRBV6-1 and TRBJ2-1; 10 bases agree with TRBD2. V dropped 6 bases and J dropped 7; count of bases not matched to a gene: 3. The CDR3 runs to 13 residues. CDR1 and CDR2 (germline): MNHNS, SASEGT. CDR3 amino acids: CASRGLARNEQFF. The CDR3 bases are TGTGCCAGCAGGGGACTAGCGAGGAATGAGCAGTTCTTC.

Ten or more counts support this clonotype. The V call is TRBV12-3 or TRBV12-4, the J call TRBJ2-3; TRBD2 is a possible D gene (6 bases). CDR3 length: 16 amino acids. With 0 bases removed from V and 0 bases from J, the gap between germline ends came to 10 bases. The CDR3 sequence is CASSLARSGSTDTQYF. The CDR3 DNA reads TGTGCCAGCAGTTTAGCGAGAAGCGGGAGCACAGATACGCAGTATTTT.

The chain combines TRBV9 with TRBJ1-3; 9 bases fit TRBD1. CDR3 length: 17 residues. Germline lookup yields CDR1 SGDLS and CDR2 YYNGEE. The junction had 11 bases not matched to a gene; V was cut back by 3 bases and J by 4 bases. The CDR3 DNA sequence: TGTGCCAGCAGCGCAGCCGCTGGGACAGGGAAAGGAAACACCATATATTTT. Translated, it gives CASSAAAGTGKGNTIYF.